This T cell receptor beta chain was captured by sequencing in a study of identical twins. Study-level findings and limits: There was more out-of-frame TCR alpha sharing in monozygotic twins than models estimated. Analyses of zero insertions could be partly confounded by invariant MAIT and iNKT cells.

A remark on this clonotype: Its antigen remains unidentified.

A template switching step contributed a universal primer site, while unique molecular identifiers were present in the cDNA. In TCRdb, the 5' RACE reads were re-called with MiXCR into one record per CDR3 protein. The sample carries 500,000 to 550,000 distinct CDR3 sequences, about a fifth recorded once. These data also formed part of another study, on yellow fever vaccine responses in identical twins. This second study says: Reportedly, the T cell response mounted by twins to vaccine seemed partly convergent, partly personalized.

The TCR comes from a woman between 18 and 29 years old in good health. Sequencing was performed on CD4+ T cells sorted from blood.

In DNA form, the CDR3 reads TGTGCCAGCAGCTTGTATTACCTCAAGGGGGAGACCCAGTACTTC. Translated, it gives CASSLYYLKGETQYF. This chain links TRBV7-9 with TRBJ2-5; a weak D match, TRBD1 (5 bases). Germline CDR1 SEHNR, CDR2 FQNEAQ (reference sequence). The CDR3 is 15 residues long. V lost 3 bases, J lost 5 bases, and 16 bases lay in between.